The clone carrying this T cell receptor (beta chain) appeared once. Its antigen is undetermined. The data stem from a study of cytomegalovirus exposure and HLA in healthy donors. Germline V gene data show CDR1 as SGHRS and CDR2 as YFSETQ. CDR3 size: 16 residues. Trimming cost V 4 bases and J 6 bases; bases outside gene matches: 11. Only in-frame clones appear in the TCRdb table, and some are missing; sequencing was by immunoSEQ multiplex PCR. Of 250,000 to 400,000 clones in the sample, 70% to 90% are singletons; the top ten hold approximately 0.96%. Broader study findings: As was reported, the classifier diagnosed cytomegalovirus status with high specificity and sensitivity. Rare sequences made up most TCRs, while some public TCRs were found in many donors.

Separate from the approximately 670-subject first cohort was the 120-subject validation cohort, to which the donors belonged. The clonotype originates from a man aged 25-45 years in good health and CMV-seronegative. The chain links TRBV5-1 to TRBJ2-2; 8 bases map to TRBD1. Sequencing was carried out using PBMCs. In DNA form, the CDR3 reads TGCGCCAGCAGCCCCTCAGGGACAGGACTATCCGGGGAGCTGTTTTTT. Translating gives CASSPSGTGLSGELFF.